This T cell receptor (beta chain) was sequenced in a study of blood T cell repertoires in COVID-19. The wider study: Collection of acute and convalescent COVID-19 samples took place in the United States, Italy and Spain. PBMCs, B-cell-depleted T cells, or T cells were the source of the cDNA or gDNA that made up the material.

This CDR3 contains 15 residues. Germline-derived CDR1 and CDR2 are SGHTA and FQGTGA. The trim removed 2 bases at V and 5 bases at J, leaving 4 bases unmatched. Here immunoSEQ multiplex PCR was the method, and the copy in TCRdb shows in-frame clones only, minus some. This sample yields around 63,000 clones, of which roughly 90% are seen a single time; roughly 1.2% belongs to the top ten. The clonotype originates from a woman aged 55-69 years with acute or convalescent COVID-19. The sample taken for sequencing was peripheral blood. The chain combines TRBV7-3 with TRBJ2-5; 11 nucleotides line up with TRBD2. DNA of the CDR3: TGTGCCAGCAGCTTACTAGCGGGGGGCGGCGAGACCCAGTACTTC. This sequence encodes CASSLLAGGGETQYF.